This is a list of T cell receptor beta chains from one sample in a study of CD8 T cells in ankylosing spondylitis. One entry per CDR3 protein results from TCRdb running MiXCR on the 5' RACE reads. The data show some 63,000 distinct CDR3 sequences, approximately 6% seen once. The material sequenced was synovial fluid, either unsorted or a sorted T cell fraction (not recorded which). The receptor set was obtained from a male donor with ankylosing spondylitis. CDR3s include the opening cysteine and the closing phenylalanine or tryptophan. Each record gives: clone size, J gene, CDR3 length, V gene, D gene, CDR3 protein, CDR3 DNA. D genes are given only for firm matches. Some rows have no size entry. The others give once, few or many, or a class for an expanded clone.

abundance: NA
j_gene: TRBJ2-7
len: 15
v_gene: TRBV5-1
d_gene: NA
CDR3aa: CASSLSSWGPYEQYF
CDR3nt: TGCGCCAGCAGCTTGTCATCTTGGGGGCCCTACGAGCAGTACTTC

abundance: few
j_gene: TRBJ1-2
len: 14
v_gene: TRBV4-3
d_gene: NA
CDR3aa: CASSLVGDNYGYTF
CDR3nt: TGCGCCAGCAGCCTTGTCGGGGATAACTATGGCTACACCTTC

abundance: many
j_gene: TRBJ1-2
len: 14
v_gene: TRBV6-5
d_gene: NA
CDR3aa: CASSYGLGRGGYTF
CDR3nt: TGTGCCAGCAGTTACGGTTTGGGAAGAGGTGGCTACACCTTC

abundance: many
j_gene: TRBJ1-1
len: 15
v_gene: TRBV18
d_gene: TRBD1
CDR3aa: CASSPLDRVGTEAFF
CDR3nt: TGTGCCAGCTCACCACTCGACAGGGTAGGGACTGAAGCTTTCTTT

abundance: NA
j_gene: TRBJ2-1
len: 15
v_gene: TRBV15
d_gene: TRBD2
CDR3aa: CATSPAGTSDNEQFF
CDR3nt: TGTGCCACCAGCCCTGCCGGGACTAGCGACAATGAGCAGTTCTTC

abundance: NA
j_gene: TRBJ2-3
len: 15
v_gene: TRBV5-1
d_gene: TRBD2
CDR3aa: CASTREGARTDTQYF
CDR3nt: TGCGCCAGTACCCGGGAGGGAGCGCGCACAGATACGCAGTATTTT

abundance: many
j_gene: TRBJ2-3
len: 16
v_gene: TRBV7-2
d_gene: TRBD2
CDR3aa: CASSSNAGVTTDTQYF
CDR3nt: TGTGCCAGCAGCTCAAACGCGGGAGTGACCACAGATACGCAGTATTTT

abundance: NA
j_gene: TRBJ2-7
len: 15
v_gene: TRBV7-2
d_gene: TRBD2
CDR3aa: CASRLVGTSLSEQYF
CDR3nt: TGTGCCAGCAGATTAGTGGGGACTAGCCTCTCCGAGCAGTACTTC

abundance: NA
j_gene: TRBJ2-1
len: 14
v_gene: TRBV19
d_gene: NA
CDR3aa: CASSTPLADNEQFF
CDR3nt: TGTGCCAGTAGTACCCCCCTAGCAGACAATGAGCAGTTCTTC

abundance: many
j_gene: TRBJ2-1
len: 15
v_gene: TRBV7-2
d_gene: TRBD2
CDR3aa: CASSFSGSSGSEQFF
CDR3nt: TGTGCCAGCAGCTTTAGCGGGAGTTCAGGTAGTGAGCAGTTCTTC

abundance: many
j_gene: TRBJ2-2
len: 14
v_gene: TRBV29-1
d_gene: TRBD1
CDR3aa: CSVEGQGNTGELFF
CDR3nt: TGCAGCGTTGAAGGACAGGGGAACACCGGGGAGCTGTTTTTT

abundance: NA
j_gene: TRBJ1-2
len: 15
v_gene: TRBV7-2
d_gene: NA
CDR3aa: CASSLDGQRGDGYTF
CDR3nt: TGTGCCAGCAGCTTAGACGGACAGAGGGGCGATGGCTACACCTTC

abundance: medium-sized
j_gene: TRBJ2-6
len: 16
v_gene: TRBV4-3
d_gene: NA
CDR3aa: CASSQDPGAGANVLTF
CDR3nt: TGCGCCAGCAGCCAAGATCCTGGTGCTGGGGCCAACGTCCTGACTTTC

abundance: NA
j_gene: TRBJ2-1
len: 16
v_gene: TRBV7-3
d_gene: TRBD1
CDR3aa: CASSLLEGQDPGEQFF
CDR3nt: TGTGCCAGCAGTTTACTAGAGGGACAGGACCCGGGGGAGCAGTTCTTC

abundance: NA
j_gene: TRBJ1-3
len: 15
v_gene: TRBV18
d_gene: NA
CDR3aa: CASPNSPTVSNTIYF
CDR3nt: TGTGCCAGCCCGAACTCCCCGACGGTCTCTAACACCATATATTTT

abundance: NA
j_gene: TRBJ2-1
len: 14
v_gene: TRBV9
d_gene: TRBD2
CDR3aa: CASSVASGINEQFF
CDR3nt: TGTGCCAGCAGCGTGGCTAGCGGGATCAATGAGCAGTTCTTC

abundance: few
j_gene: TRBJ2-3
len: 16
v_gene: TRBV7-9
d_gene: NA
CDR3aa: CASSSGTRGYADTQYF
CDR3nt: TGTGCCAGCAGCTCAGGAACTAGAGGGTATGCGGATACGCAGTATTTT

abundance: many
j_gene: TRBJ1-2
len: 14
v_gene: TRBV5-1
d_gene: TRBD1
CDR3aa: CASSTDRALAGYTF
CDR3nt: TGCGCCAGCAGCACAGACAGGGCCCTGGCGGGCTACACCTTC

abundance: NA
j_gene: TRBJ2-1
len: 15
v_gene: TRBV27
d_gene: NA
CDR3aa: CASSFAGRSYNEQFF
CDR3nt: TGTGCCAGCAGTTTCGCGGGGCGCTCCTACAATGAGCAGTTCTTC

abundance: few
j_gene: TRBJ2-3
len: 15
v_gene: TRBV6-4
d_gene: TRBD2
CDR3aa: CASSDGTSGRDTQYF
CDR3nt: TGTGCCAGCAGTGACGGGACTAGCGGGAGAGATACGCAGTATTTT

abundance: NA
j_gene: TRBJ2-3
len: 16
v_gene: TRBV11-2
d_gene: NA
CDR3aa: CASSLDWSRRTDTQYF
CDR3nt: TGTGCCAGCAGCTTAGATTGGTCGAGGCGCACAGATACGCAGTATTTT

abundance: many
j_gene: TRBJ2-1
len: 15
v_gene: TRBV7-2
d_gene: NA
CDR3aa: CASSSEAEVYNEQFF
CDR3nt: TGTGCCAGCAGCTCTGAAGCGGAAGTGTACAATGAGCAGTTCTTC